This record looks at one TCR beta chain sequence and its context. The sample holds many counts of this clonotype. Its antigen is currently not known. Base quality data are lacking; no much larger clone is found one base away. The TCR beta CDR3 regions were amplified from the RNA transcripts. The TCR CDR3 was subjected to a first round of RT-PCR using the HTBI primer set and the Qiagen OneStep RT-PCR kit. The libraries were constructed in a second round of multiplex PCR and then size-selected and purified. Sequencing of the libraries was done on an Illumina HiSeq2000 using paired-end 100 bp reads. In the authors' own workflow: SOAPnuke was used to process the raw data, removing reads that contained adapters or uncalled bases, had a mean Phred below 15, or lacked an exact match to the constant primer or identifier. High-quality paired reads were merged with COPE v1.2.5, and unique nucleotide sequences were defined as clonotypes. MiTCR v1.1 was used to align clonotypes to the IMGT TRBV, TRBD and TRBJ reference segments. Only V-J combinations with frequency above 0.0001, covering 99% to 99.2% of repertoires, were analysed. The TCS score was defined as F50 (clonal expansion) divided by E x V (chaos), with BLOSUM62-based TCRdist calculated between CDR3 peptides within each V-J. Welch's t-statistics and random forest reduced around 520 V-J features to 13, which were used in a naive Bayes classifier (R e1071). Starting from the raw public reads, TCRdb applied fastp trimming at Q25, assembled clones with MiXCR and retained in-frame beta chains. Rows with one shared CDR3 protein collapse into an entry with the most common genes and DNA. The V and J calls reflect TCRdb's pipeline rather than the authors' work. In this sample the table shows hundreds of thousands of distinct CDR3 sequences, around 16% of which occur a single time. The ten largest clones represent approximately 7.5% of the sample.

This sample was taken from a study of T cells in Graves' hyperthyroidism and ophthalmopathy (dated by TCRdb to the late 2010s). Study-wide context: Peripheral blood was sampled at the time of initial diagnosis, prior to any treatment. The roughly 90 discovery patients were divided at random into training and test sets in a 7:3 ratio. The paper describes TCR Vbeta CDR3 sequencing of 120 to 150 peripheral blood samples, made up of approximately 40 ophthalmopathy patients, roughly 72 hyperthyroidism patients and about 17 progressor patients. Following sampling, methimazole starting at 30 mg daily was given to hyperthyroidism patients, and high-dose intravenous methylprednisolone was given to ophthalmopathy patients. In about 6 Graves' hyperthyroidism patients, the study also compared T-cell repertoires from thyroid tissue with T-cell repertoires from blood. To identify distinguishing TCR V-J signatures, a discovery cohort of about 100 patients was used, comprising 40 to 45 with Graves' ophthalmopathy and around 60 with stable Graves' hyperthyroidism. Whether ophthalmopathy could be predicted prospectively was tested in an independent validation cohort made up of some 20 hyperthyroidism patients plus 17 patients who later progressed to ophthalmopathy.

Results and caveats for the whole study, not just this receptor: During validation, the model predicted progression to ophthalmopathy a median of about 6.5 months ahead of onset, with 70.59% sensitivity and 72% to 80% specificity. Sample size was not statistically predetermined, and investigators were not blinded to group allocation. Most expanded thyroid clonotypes (frequency above 0.001) were also detected in blood, a finding suggesting that blood repertoires may reflect thyroid immune responses. In cross-validation, a model built on a 13 V-J signature told ophthalmopathy apart from stable hyperthyroidism with 85% to 90% sensitivity and 81% to 82% specificity, and in testing the same model reached 80%/75%.

Stable Graves' hyperthyroidism was defined as the absence of progression to ophthalmopathy over 18 months of follow-up. The hyperthyroidism patients were between 18 and 65 years old and newly diagnosed, with a disease duration of less than 2 months. The study excluded patients with uncontrolled infections, other autoimmune diseases, pregnancy or lactation. Clinical symptoms, serum thyroxine and TRAb, thyroid ultrasound, and orbital computed tomography formed the basis for the diagnoses. PBMCs were separated from 10 ml of fresh peripheral blood using Ficoll-Paque density gradient centrifugation. Trizol reagent was used to extract total RNA, and RNA quality was then checked on an Agilent 2100 Bioanalyzer. Sequences were obtained from blood. The receptor comes from a woman younger than 30 with Graves' hyperthyroidism.

CDR3 loop: CASSGGAIQETQYF. The DNA reads as follows: TGTGCCAGCAGCGGGGGGGCCATACAAGAGACCCAGTACTTC. This chain is built from TRBV9 and TRBJ2-5; the D region is possibly TRBD1 or TRBD2, each matching across 6 bases. The CDR3 sequence holds 14 residues, the cysteine and phenylalanine included. Only the CDR3 DNA stays, 42 bases, in frame from base 1. Taken from the germline V gene, the CDR1 and CDR2 loops are SGDLS and YYNGEE. V sheds 3 bases and J sheds 2 bases, leaving 11 bases between their ends. Where the CDR3 stops, the reference TRBV9 and TRBJ2-5 genes take over; the full variable domain is DSGVTQTPKHLITATGQRVTLRCSPRSGDLSVYWYQQSLDQGLQFLIQYYNGEERAKGNILERFSAQQFPDLHSELNLSSLELGDSALYFCASSGGAIQETQYFGPGTRLLVL.